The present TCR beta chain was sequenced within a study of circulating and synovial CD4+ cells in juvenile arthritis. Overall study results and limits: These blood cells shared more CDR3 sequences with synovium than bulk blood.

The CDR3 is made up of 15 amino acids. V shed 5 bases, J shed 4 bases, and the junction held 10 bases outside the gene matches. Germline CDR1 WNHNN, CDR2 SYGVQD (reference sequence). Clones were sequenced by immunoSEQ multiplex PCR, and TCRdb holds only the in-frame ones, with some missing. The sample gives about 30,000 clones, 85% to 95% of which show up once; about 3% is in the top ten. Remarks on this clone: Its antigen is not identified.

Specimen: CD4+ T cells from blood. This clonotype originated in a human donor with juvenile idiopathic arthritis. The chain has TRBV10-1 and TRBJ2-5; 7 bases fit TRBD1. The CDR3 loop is CASSTGTAGVETQYF. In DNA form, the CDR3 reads TGCGCCAGCAGTACCGGGACAGCCGGGGTAGAGACCCAGTACTTC.